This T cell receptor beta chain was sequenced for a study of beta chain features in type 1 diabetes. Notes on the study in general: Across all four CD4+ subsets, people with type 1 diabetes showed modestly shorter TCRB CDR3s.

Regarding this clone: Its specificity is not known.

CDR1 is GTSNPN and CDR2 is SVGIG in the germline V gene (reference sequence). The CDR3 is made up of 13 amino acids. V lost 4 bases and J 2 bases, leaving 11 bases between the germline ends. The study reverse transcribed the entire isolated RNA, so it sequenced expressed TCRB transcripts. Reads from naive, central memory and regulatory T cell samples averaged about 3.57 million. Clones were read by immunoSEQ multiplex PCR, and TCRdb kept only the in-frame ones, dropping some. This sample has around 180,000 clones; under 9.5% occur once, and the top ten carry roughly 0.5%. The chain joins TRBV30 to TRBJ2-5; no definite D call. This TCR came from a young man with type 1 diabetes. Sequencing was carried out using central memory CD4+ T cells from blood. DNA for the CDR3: TGTGCCTGGAAAGTACACCATCAAGAGACCCAGTACTTC. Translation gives CAWKVHHQETQYF.